This TCR beta chain was documented in a study of cytomegalovirus exposure and HLA in healthy donors. In the PCR, 60 Vbeta and 13 Jbeta primers were used. Sequencing used immunoSEQ multiplex PCR; TCRdb keeps in-frame clones, though not all of them. The sample holds about 200,000 clones, about 13% seen once. The CDR3 covers 14 residues. From germline, CDR1 is SEHNR and CDR2 FQNEAQ (reference sequence). V shed 4 bases and J shed 2 bases, with 12 bases lying between them. J is TRBJ2-7 and V is TRBV7-9, with unresolved D. Sample: PBMCs. The sequence derives from a man between 45 and 60 years old in good health and CMV-seropositive. CDR3 sequence: CASSSRLNPYEQYF. The CDR3 nucleotides read TGTGCCAGCAGCTCCCGACTTAATCCCTACGAGCAGTACTTC.